This T cell receptor beta chain was identified in a study of identical twins. Findings and limits, study-wide: Invariant MAIT and iNKT cells may have partly biased zero-insertion analyses. While abundant cord blood beta clonotypes carried fewer insertions, memory repertoires showed no such pattern.

The germline CDR1 and CDR2 sequences are SGHVS and FNYEAQ. V shed 3 bases and J 6 bases; nucleotides not matched to a gene: 5. The length of the CDR3 is 15 residues. A universal primer site came from template switching; cDNA carried unique molecular identifiers. TCRdb redid the calling of the 5' RACE reads with MiXCR, one entry per CDR3 protein. The data show about 810,000 distinct CDR3 sequences, with around 12% seen just once and about 1.5% held by the top ten. Regarding this clonotype: Its antigen is as yet unknown.

The same data also contributed to another study, on yellow fever vaccine responses in identical twins. As reported in that work: Twins' vaccine T cell responses were reported to seem partly convergent and partly personalized.

The chain couples TRBV7-6 to TRBJ2-7, with 13 bases matching TRBD2. This receptor was identified in a woman aged 18-35 years in good health. The sequencing sample was made of PBMCs. CDR3 coding DNA: TGTGCCAGCAGCTTCGGACTAGCGGGAGTAGTCGAGCAGTACTTC. This gives the protein CASSFGLAGVVEQYF.